This section outlines one T cell receptor (beta chain) sequence together with its context. This sample is part of a study of control samples from healthy donors and cancer patients. Repertoires were generated with immunoSEQ multiplex PCR, while TCRdb's copy carries only in-frame clones and drops some. The repertoire has 150,000 or so clones, roughly 90% of them found once; the top ten carry 2.5%. Trimming removed 0 bases from V and 1 base from J, with 10 bases in between. The CDR3 contains 15 residues. The germline V gene encodes CDR1 SGHTS and CDR2 YDEGEE. The source of this sequence is a man aged 35-49 years in good health. What was sequenced was blood. The chain carries TRBV5-8 and TRBJ1-1, with D unresolved. CDR3 sequence: CASSLGVRRNTEAFF. The CDR3 region has the DNA TGTGCCAGCAGCTTGGGAGTTCGGAGGAACACTGAAGCTTTCTTT.